These T cell receptor beta chains were read from a single sample in a study of blood T cell repertoires in COVID-19. Clones were read by immunoSEQ multiplex PCR, and TCRdb kept only the in-frame ones, dropping some. The sample has over 200,000 clones; about 91% are singletons. The sequenced sample consisted of peripheral blood. The receptor source for this set is a man between 18 and 35 years old with active or convalescent COVID-19. Both conserved end residues are trimmed from each CDR3. The D gene is left open where the match is weak.

TRBV30	TRBJ2-3	.	AWSAQGRTDTQY
TRBV3-1/TRBV3-2	TRBJ1-1	TRBD1	ASSPPLTGPTEAF
TRBV5-4	TRBJ1-3	.	ASSLSGDYSGNTIY
TRBV5-4	TRBJ2-1	TRBD2	ASSFIAGPYNEQF
TRBV27	TRBJ2-5	.	ASSLEAGEETQY
TRBV5-1	TRBJ2-4	TRBD2	ASSLGREGNIQY
TRBV5-1	TRBJ2-1	.	ASSLGHNEQF
TRBV7-2	TRBJ1-1	.	ASSVDGGGEAF
TRBV5-6	TRBJ1-6	TRBD1	ASSWDREYNSPLH
TRBV5-6	TRBJ2-2	TRBD2	ASSLDGLAGVGGELF
TRBV27	TRBJ2-1	.	ASSSGSVSPNEQF
TRBV5-4	TRBJ1-1	TRBD1	ASSLQGPVEAF
TRBV6-5	TRBJ1-6	.	ARDIDSPLH
TRBV4-3	TRBJ2-1	TRBD2	ASSQDTSVGNEQF
TRBV14	TRBJ1-1	.	ASSQLRGRTEAF
TRBV11-2	TRBJ2-2	.	ASSLVVARLSPGELF
TRBV7-8	TRBJ1-1	.	ASSRPGGHEAF
TRBV29-1	TRBJ2-7	TRBD2	SAQRGGYEQY
TRBV7-9	TRBJ2-7	TRBD1	ASSQTPTGRHEQY
TRBV19	TRBJ2-1	TRBD1	ASSITGQVPYNEQF
TRBV7-2	TRBJ1-3	TRBD1	ASRLGQGRNTIY
TRBV7-2	TRBJ1-2	.	ASSLDTFYGYT
TRBV7-9	TRBJ2-7	.	ASSFPRAAEQY
TRBV7-8	TRBJ2-7	TRBD1	ASSLGQGDEQY
TRBV25-1	TRBJ2-3	.	ASRSTATSTDTQY
TRBV15	TRBJ2-1	.	ATSRDFGGTNEQF
TRBV7-8	TRBJ1-5	.	ASSRPDQPQH
TRBV10-3	TRBJ2-7	.	AISPGQSYEQY
TRBV7-7	TRBJ2-5	TRBD1	ASSLAGGLETQY
TRBV24-1	TRBJ2-4	TRBD2	ATSVNGRGESKNIQY
TRBV5-4	TRBJ1-2	.	ASRVTGELYGYT
TRBV2	TRBJ1-5	.	ASSDPGSYQPQH
TRBV9	TRBJ2-7	.	ASSVTSPAYEQY
TRBV25-1	TRBJ2-1	.	ASSDQRLYNEQF